This is a list of T cell receptor beta chains from one sample in a study of blood T cell repertoires in COVID-19. This table comes from immunoSEQ multiplex PCR, and its TCRdb copy is limited to in-frame clones, with some not included. The sample yields around 300,000 clones, 80% to 90% seen once. Sequenced input: peripheral blood. The receptors shown here come from a man aged 25 to 40 with active or convalescent COVID-19. Each CDR3 is given without its conserved first and last residue. Fields, in order: clone size, J gene, V gene, CDR3 protein. Size tells how often a clone was seen (once, few, many) or the class of an expanded clone, and some rows leave it out.

. TRBJ1-6 TRBV4-1 ASSLRTGQHIR
once TRBJ1-1 TRBV19 ASSMRENTEAF
. TRBJ1-3 TRBV6-1 ASSENGYTIY
. TRBJ1-6 TRBV5-1 ASSQGQGSSPLH
. TRBJ2-2 TRBV7-3 ASRDRTGRDTGELF
. TRBJ2-1 TRBV6-6 ASSYSIGYNEQF
. TRBJ1-6 TRBV28 ASSLPGHNSPLH
. TRBJ2-4 TRBV2 ASTERVNIQY
. TRBJ1-6 TRBV5-6 ASSLGLGGYNSPLH
. TRBJ2-2 TRBV19 ASSIRRPRFTGELF
. TRBJ2-5 TRBV7-8 ASSQGGYGRKTQY
. TRBJ2-4 TRBV27 ASRRSKGADIQY
. TRBJ2-3 TRBV6-2/TRBV6-3 ASSYSGLAVDTQY
. TRBJ2-1 TRBV7-2 ASSLRDLGNEQF
once TRBJ2-7 TRBV7-2 ASSSDRVEQY
. TRBJ1-3 TRBV3-1/TRBV3-2 ASSQARWGGTGNTIY
. TRBJ2-1 TRBV2 ASSSGGRNEQF
. TRBJ1-6 TRBV6-5 ASSRTPTGDSPLH
. TRBJ2-5 TRBV29-1 SVVTVAGFQETQY
. TRBJ2-7 TRBV28 ASKLHGNSYEQY
. TRBJ1-1 TRBV3-1/TRBV3-2 ASSQGASGAF
. TRBJ1-2 TRBV6-1 ASSEAANVYGYT
. TRBJ2-2 TRBV12-3/TRBV12-4 ASSPRLNGELF
. TRBJ1-1 TRBV5-6 ASSAGQGAEAF
. TRBJ2-1 TRBV30 ACAGTSGHNEQF
. TRBJ2-3 TRBV15 ATSRLRGAGGTSEDTQY
once TRBJ2-3 TRBV11-2 ASSQNGLAGAKQY
. TRBJ1-5 TRBV28 ANPGQGGGIGSNQPQH
. TRBJ2-4 TRBV25-1 ASSESGGIAKNIQY
. TRBJ2-1 TRBV4-1 ASSQDPVYNEQF
. TRBJ2-7 TRBV18 ASSPRQGDGEQY
. TRBJ2-7 TRBV7-6 ASTLHRQGATYEQY
. TRBJ2-7 TRBV7-9 ASPQESYEQY
once TRBJ2-3 TRBV7-2 ASSTASGEGRDTQY
. TRBJ2-7 TRBV7-2 ASSNPRTGKY
. TRBJ2-7 TRBV2 ASAPGQEYEQY
. TRBJ2-6 TRBV12-2 ASRLVTAPPGANVLT
. TRBJ2-4 TRBV2 ASSVREGGIQY
. TRBJ1-2 TRBV5-1 ASSLAGTGDDGYT
. TRBJ2-2 TRBV30 AWSLLSPGSGELF
. TRBJ2-2 TRBV5-4 ASSLGGTWNTGELF
. TRBJ2-7 TRBV24-1 ATSRGQGAYEQY
. TRBJ1-5 TRBV6-5 ASTSKGERSQPQH
few TRBJ1-5 TRBV28 ASSLTESVNQPQH
. TRBJ2-7 TRBV21-1 ASSLPQASGFGYEQY
. TRBJ1-1 TRBV7-3 ASSWGPTNLNTEAF
. TRBJ2-7 TRBV5-6 ASSCGGTLYEQY
. TRBJ1-1 TRBV19 ASRSSFEAF
. TRBJ2-3 TRBV6-2/TRBV6-3 ASSYSTTVDTQY
. TRBJ2-5 TRBV28 ASSDSGKETQY
. TRBJ2-5 TRBV20-1 SARTQETQY
. TRBJ2-3 TRBV23-1 ASSQSYGQLTDTQY
. TRBJ2-1 TRBV12-5 ASDSGQGLYNEQF
. TRBJ2-2 TRBV24-1 ATSEWTGANTGELF
. TRBJ2-7 TRBV27 ASGLVRGSSYEQY
. TRBJ2-7 TRBV21-1 ASSKDTSPPSYEQY
. TRBJ2-1 TRBV5-1 ASSLISSSYNEQF